This T cell receptor (beta chain) was captured in a study of shared clonotypes between healthy human individuals. Study-wide results and caveats: A generally larger estimated richness was seen in naive subsets than in memory subsets.

Comments on this clone: Its target is unknown.

Germline CDR1 and CDR2: GTSNPN and SVGIG (reference sequence). V was cut by 2 bases and J by 0 bases, with 10 bases left in between. CDR3 length equals 15 residues. Per the authors' pipeline: ImmunoSEQ gave junction-only sequences without quality scores, so filtering differed. TCRdb keeps only in-frame clones here, not all; method: immunoSEQ multiplex PCR. V and J calls and clone size are copied from that table; D and trimming were computed from the DNA. The data show over 2 million clones, around 95% seen once. This sequence originates from a man aged 18 to 29 in good health. The chain combines TRBV30 with TRBJ1-4; D remains ambiguous. Sample: naive CD4+ T cells sorted from blood. The subset here: CD45RA+ positively selected. The CDR3 protein is CAWSFPGATNEKLFF. In nucleotides, the CDR3 is TGTGCCTGGAGTTTCCCCGGGGCAACTAATGAAAAACTGTTTTTT.